This is a list of T cell receptor beta chains from one sample in a study of T cells in Graves' hyperthyroidism and ophthalmopathy. A single record per CDR3 protein comes from TCRdb applying MiXCR to the multiplex PCR reads. The sample has about 640,000 distinct CDR3 sequences; roughly 15% are singletons. Sequences were obtained from blood. These receptors all stem from a woman aged 45-59 years with Graves' ophthalmopathy. The CDR3 runs from the conserved cysteine through the conserved F or W. D genes are given only for firm matches. Clone size is not always given. Where it is, it says once, few, many or a class for expanded clones.

len	d_gene	v_gene	abundance	j_gene	CDR3aa	CDR3nt
10	-	TRBV20-1	many	TRBJ2-5	CSANGPYQYF	TGCAGTGCTAACGGGCCCTACCAGTACTTC
13	-	TRBV27	few	TRBJ2-7	CASSLYRYYEQYF	TGTGCCAGCAGTTTATATCGATACTACGAGCAGTACTTC
14	TRBD2	TRBV29-1	many	TRBJ2-1	CSVGSLAGQGEQFF	TGCAGCGTCGGTTCACTAGCGGGGCAGGGTGAGCAGTTCTTC
18	-	TRBV28	many	TRBJ2-1	CASSLYPEGHNQYNEQFF	TGTGCCAGCAGTTTATACCCTGAGGGTCACAATCAATACAATGAGCAGTTCTTC
9	-	TRBV29-1	many	TRBJ1-2	CSVDDGYTF	TGCAGCGTTGATGATGGCTACACCTTC
19	TRBD2	TRBV2	-	TRBJ2-3	CASSSSGRNSGVNTDTQYF	TGTGCCAGCAGCTCTAGCGGGAGGAATTCTGGGGTAAACACAGATACGCAGTATTTT
14	-	TRBV7-9	many	TRBJ1-1	CASSLALRNTEAFF	TGTGCCAGCAGCTTAGCATTAAGGAACACTGAAGCTTTCTTT
10	-	TRBV30	-	TRBJ1-1	CAVRNTEAFF	TGTGCGGTTCGGAACACTGAAGCTTTCTTT
16	-	TRBV7-2	many	TRBJ2-1	CASSLRDGKFYNEQFF	TGTGCCAGCAGCTTAAGGGACGGGAAATTCTACAATGAGCAGTTCTTC
15	-	TRBV7-3	few	TRBJ2-5	CASSSGGGYQETQYF	TGTGCCAGCAGCTCAGGCGGCGGATACCAAGAGACCCAGTACTTC
13	-	TRBV5-1	many	TRBJ2-4	CASSLVPGDIQYF	TGCGCCAGCAGCTTGGTTCCGGGGGACATTCAGTACTTC
19	-	TRBV7-3	many	TRBJ2-5	CASSYPSRLVGAPKETQYF	TGTGCCAGCAGCTACCCCTCACGACTAGTTGGGGCACCAAAAGAGACCCAGTACTTC
15	TRBD2	TRBV4-2	few	TRBJ2-7	CASSQVDGTSDEQYF	TGTGCCAGCAGCCAAGTTGACGGGACTAGCGACGAGCAGTACTTC
12	-	TRBV5-6	many	TRBJ1-1	CASSLNRFEAFF	TGTGCCAGCAGCTTGAACAGATTTGAAGCTTTCTTT
14	-	TRBV12-3/TRBV12-4	-	TRBJ2-3	CAISEPLLADTQYF	TGTGCCATCAGTGAGCCGCTTCTAGCGGATACGCAGTATTTT
12	-	TRBV5-1	-	TRBJ2-2	CASAMNTGELFF	TGCGCCAGCGCCATGAACACCGGGGAGCTGTTTTTT
16	TRBD2	TRBV7-9	many	TRBJ2-2	CASSSLTSANTGELFF	TGTGCCAGCAGCTCCTTGACTAGCGCAAACACCGGGGAGCTGTTTTTT
13	-	TRBV10-3	-	TRBJ1-2	CAISDRDVYGYTF	TGTGCCATCAGTGACAGGGACGTCTATGGCTACACCTTC
13	TRBD1	TRBV11-3	few	TRBJ1-1	CASRGQGLTEAFF	TGTGCCAGCAGGGGACAGGGATTAACTGAAGCTTTCTTT
13	TRBD2	TRBV29-1	many	TRBJ2-7	CSVVPREAVVQYF	TGCAGCGTTGTGCCGCGGGAGGCGGTTGTGCAGTACTTC
16	TRBD2	TRBV5-1	many	TRBJ2-2	CASSLPLAGVGGELFF	TGCGCCAGCAGCCTCCCTCTAGCGGGAGTCGGCGGGGAGCTGTTTTTT
14	-	TRBV7-9	few	TRBJ1-1	CASSLEGRVGEAFF	TGTGCCAGCAGCTTAGAGGGGCGGGTTGGTGAAGCTTTCTTT
14	-	TRBV20-1	many	TRBJ1-1	CSARDQGFHTEAFF	TGCAGTGCTAGAGATCAGGGCTTTCACACTGAAGCTTTCTTT
14	-	TRBV5-5	many	TRBJ2-3	CASSFLQGTDTQYF	TGTGCCAGCAGCTTTCTCCAGGGAACAGATACGCAGTATTTT
17	TRBD2	TRBV7-9	many	TRBJ2-1	CASSLVTAGVRGNEQFF	TGTGCCAGCAGCTTAGTTACAGCGGGAGTCAGGGGCAATGAGCAGTTCTTC
16	TRBD2	TRBV5-8	few	TRBJ2-1	CASSFKGREAYNEQFF	TGTGCCAGCAGCTTCAAGGGGCGGGAGGCCTACAATGAGCAGTTCTTC
21	TRBD2	TRBV20-1	-	TRBJ2-1	CSASGTSGRSSRRAIYNEQFF	TGCAGTGCTAGCGGGACTAGCGGGAGAAGTTCAAGGCGGGCTATCTACAATGAGCAGTTCTTC
14	-	TRBV6-1	many	TRBJ2-1	CAIITGTLRDEQFF	TGTGCCATTATCACAGGGACCCTAAGGGATGAGCAGTTCTTC
14	-	TRBV30	few	TRBJ2-5	CAWSVEVAPETQYF	TGTGCCTGGAGTGTAGAGGTAGCACCAGAGACCCAGTACTTC
13	TRBD1	TRBV28	many	TRBJ2-7	CASTPGQTYEQYF	TGTGCCAGCACCCCGGGACAGACCTACGAGCAGTACTTC
16	TRBD2	TRBV6-2/TRBV6-3	many	TRBJ2-3	CASSYFSGRAADTQYF	TGTGCCAGCAGTTACTTCAGCGGGAGGGCGGCAGATACGCAGTATTTT
14	TRBD2	TRBV25-1	-	TRBJ2-5	CASSVEREGETQYF	TGTGCCAGCAGTGTGGAGCGGGAGGGAGAGACCCAGTACTTC
15	TRBD1	TRBV20-1	-	TRBJ2-4	CSAARTGTGVIIQYF	TGCAGTGCTGCTCGAACCGGGACAGGGGTGATCATTCAGTACTTC
15	-	TRBV4-3	-	TRBJ1-4	CASSQMGGVGEKLFF	TGCGCCAGCAGCCAAATGGGGGGAGTAGGGGAAAAACTGTTTTTT
13	-	TRBV20-1	few	TRBJ1-4	CSASTGYNEKLFF	TGCAGTGCCTCGACAGGCTATAATGAAAAACTGTTTTTT
15	-	TRBV7-2	many	TRBJ2-1	CASSPGQRSYNEQFF	TGTGCCAGCAGCCCTGGACAGCGATCCTACAATGAGCAGTTCTTC
14	-	TRBV7-2	many	TRBJ2-1	CASSRTATFNEQFF	TGTGCCAGCAGCCGGACGGCGACTTTCAATGAGCAGTTCTTC
15	TRBD2	TRBV28	many	TRBJ2-7	CASSDSGRDSYEQYF	TGTGCCAGCAGTGATAGCGGGAGGGACTCCTACGAGCAGTACTTC
16	-	TRBV6-1	-	TRBJ2-3	CASSPRAEGSTDTQCF	TGTGCCAGCAGCCCCCGGGCGGAAGGCAGCACAGATACGCAGTGTTTT
15	TRBD2	TRBV20-1	many	TRBJ2-1	CSARAWREIYNEQFF	TGCAGTGCTAGAGCGTGGCGGGAGATCTACAATGAGCAGTTCTTC
15	-	TRBV19	many	TRBJ1-1	CASSIAGRMNTEAFF	TGTGCCAGTAGTATCGCAGGGCGCATGAACACTGAAGCTTTCTTT
15	TRBD1	TRBV12-3/TRBV12-4	many	TRBJ1-2	CASSPGRGRGYGYTF	TGTGCCAGCAGCCCCGGCAGGGGGCGAGGCTATGGCTACACCTTC
15	-	TRBV18	many	TRBJ1-2	CASEQQGASLSGYTF	TGTGCCAGCGAACAACAGGGCGCCTCCCTCTCTGGCTACACCTTC
14	TRBD2	TRBV19	-	TRBJ2-5	CASSTTSVQETQYF	TGTGCCAGTTCTACTACTAGCGTACAAGAGACCCAGTACTTC
15	TRBD1	TRBV12-3/TRBV12-4	few	TRBJ1-6	CASAFRGLSNSPLHF	TGTGCCAGCGCCTTCAGGGGGCTATCCAATTCACCCCTCCACTTT
18	TRBD1	TRBV20-1	many	TRBJ1-1	CSARKWRGQGQRFVGAFF	TGCAGTGCTAGAAAGTGGAGGGGACAGGGGCAGAGGTTTGTAGGGGCTTTCTTT
14	-	TRBV5-1	many	TRBJ2-7	CASSLVADRDEQYF	TGCGCCAGCAGCTTGGTCGCGGATAGGGACGAGCAGTACTTC
18	-	TRBV24-1	many	TRBJ2-2	CATSASGYPIPNTGELFF	TGTGCCACCAGTGCCAGTGGCTATCCGATACCGAACACCGGGGAGCTGTTTTTT
15	TRBD2	TRBV3-1	-	TRBJ2-7	CASSQISGQHYEQYF	TGTGCCAGCAGCCAGATTAGCGGGCAACACTACGAGCAGTACTTC
13	-	TRBV6-2/TRBV6-3	-	TRBJ2-7	CASTDGVLYEQYF	TGTGCCAGCACCGACGGGGTTCTCTACGAGCAGTACTTC
14	-	TRBV6-1	few	TRBJ1-4	CASIEGGRGEKLFF	TGTGCCAGCATCGAGGGGGGGCGCGGTGAAAAACTGTTTTTT
17	TRBD1	TRBV3-1	many	TRBJ1-1	CASSGRDRGPKNTEAFF	TGTGCCAGCAGCGGAAGGGACAGGGGGCCGAAGAACACTGAAGCTTTCTTT
14	TRBD2	TRBV20-1	many	TRBJ2-1	CSARRHSGSDEQFF	TGCAGTGCTAGAAGACATAGCGGGAGCGATGAGCAGTTCTTC
13	-	TRBV28	many	TRBJ1-1	CASSSYRETEAFF	TGTGCCAGCAGTTCCTACAGGGAAACTGAAGCTTTCTTT
15	-	TRBV7-9	few	TRBJ2-2	CASREGTLATGELFF	TGTGCCAGCCGAGAAGGGACTTTGGCCACCGGGGAGCTGTTTTTT
15	-	TRBV3-1	many	TRBJ2-7	CASSQGVGGTYEQYF	TGTGCCAGCAGCCAAGGAGTTGGCGGGACCTACGAGCAGTACTTC
14	-	TRBV4-3	many	TRBJ1-1	CASTQTDTNTEAFF	TGCGCCAGCACCCAAACCGATACGAACACTGAAGCTTTCTTT
15	-	TRBV5-1	many	TRBJ2-7	CASSLTWDKPYEQYF	TGCGCCAGCAGCTTGACGTGGGACAAACCCTACGAGCAGTACTTC
11	-	TRBV28	few	TRBJ1-4	CASRENEKLFF	TGTGCCAGCAGGGAAAACGAAAAACTGTTTTTT
17	TRBD2	TRBV4-3	few	TRBJ2-7	CASSQDPSGGERGEQYF	TGCGCCAGCAGCCAAGATCCTAGCGGGGGAGAGAGAGGGGAGCAGTACTTC